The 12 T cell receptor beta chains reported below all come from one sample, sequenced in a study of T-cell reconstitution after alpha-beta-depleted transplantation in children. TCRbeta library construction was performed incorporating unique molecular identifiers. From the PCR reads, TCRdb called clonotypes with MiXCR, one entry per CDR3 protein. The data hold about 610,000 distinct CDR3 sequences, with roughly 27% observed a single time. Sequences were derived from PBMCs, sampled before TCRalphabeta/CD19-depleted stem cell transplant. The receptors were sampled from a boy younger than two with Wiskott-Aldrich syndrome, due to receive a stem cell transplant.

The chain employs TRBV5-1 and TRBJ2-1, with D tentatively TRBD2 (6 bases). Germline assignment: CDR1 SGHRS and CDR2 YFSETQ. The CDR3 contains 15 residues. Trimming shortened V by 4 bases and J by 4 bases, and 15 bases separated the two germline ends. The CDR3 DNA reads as TGCGCCAGCAGCGACCTAGCGCGTACTTACAATGAGCAGTTCTTC. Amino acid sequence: CASSDLARTYNEQFF. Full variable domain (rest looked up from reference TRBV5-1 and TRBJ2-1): KAGVTQTPRYLIKTRGQQVTLSCSPISGHRSVSWYQQTPGQGLQFLFEYFSETQRNKGNFPGRFSGRQFSNSRSEMNVSTLELGDSALYLCASSDLARTYNEQFFGPGTRLTVL.

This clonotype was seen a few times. Written as DNA, the CDR3 is TGTGCCAGCAGTTACTCGATGTGGGGGGACGAGCAGTACTTC. Translated: CASSYSMWGDEQYF. This rearrangement joins TRBV6-5 to TRBJ2-7; D perhaps matches TRBD2 (6 bases). Germline loops: CDR1 MNHEY, CDR2 SVGAGI. The CDR3 loop spans 14 amino acids. Deletions cut 0 bases from V and 5 bases from J, with 11 bases between.

The CDR3, as DNA: TGCGCCAGCATTTTACCGTCGGGACAGCTGGAGGAGACCCAGTACTTC. Protein product: CASILPSGQLEETQYF. This rearrangement joins TRBV5-1 to TRBJ2-5, with 7 positions matching TRBD1. Germline-derived CDR1 and CDR2 are SGHRS and YFSETQ. This CDR3 has 16 amino acids. Trimming cost V 6 bases and J 5 bases; bases outside gene matches: 16.

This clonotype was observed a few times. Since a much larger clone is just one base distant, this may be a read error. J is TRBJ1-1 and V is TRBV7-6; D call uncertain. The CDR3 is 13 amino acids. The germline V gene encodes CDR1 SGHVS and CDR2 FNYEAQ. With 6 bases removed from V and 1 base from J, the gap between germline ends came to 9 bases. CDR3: CASSSKANTEAFF. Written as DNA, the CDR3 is TGTGCCAGCAGTTCAAAGGCGAACACTGAAGCTTTCTTT.

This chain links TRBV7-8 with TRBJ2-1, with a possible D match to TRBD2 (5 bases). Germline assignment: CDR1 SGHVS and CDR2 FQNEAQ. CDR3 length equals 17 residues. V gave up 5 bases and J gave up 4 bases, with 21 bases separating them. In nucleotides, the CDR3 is TGTGCCAGCAGCCGAAACCGGGAACAATGGGGTTACAATGAGCAGTTCTTC. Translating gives CASSRNREQWGYNEQFF.

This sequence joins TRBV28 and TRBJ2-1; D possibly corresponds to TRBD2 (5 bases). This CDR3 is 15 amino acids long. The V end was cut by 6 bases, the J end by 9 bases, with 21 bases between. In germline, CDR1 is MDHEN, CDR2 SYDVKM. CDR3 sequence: CASSQVGVTNPEQFF. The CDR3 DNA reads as TGTGCCAGCAGCCAAGTTGGGGTGACTAACCCTGAGCAGTTCTTC.

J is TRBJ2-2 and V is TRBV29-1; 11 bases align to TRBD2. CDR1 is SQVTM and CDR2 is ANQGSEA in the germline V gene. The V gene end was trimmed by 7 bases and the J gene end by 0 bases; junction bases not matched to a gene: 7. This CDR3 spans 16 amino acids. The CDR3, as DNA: TGCAGCGCCGGGGGACTAGCGGCTCCGAACACCGGGGAGCTGTTTTTT. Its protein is CSAGGLAAPNTGELFF.

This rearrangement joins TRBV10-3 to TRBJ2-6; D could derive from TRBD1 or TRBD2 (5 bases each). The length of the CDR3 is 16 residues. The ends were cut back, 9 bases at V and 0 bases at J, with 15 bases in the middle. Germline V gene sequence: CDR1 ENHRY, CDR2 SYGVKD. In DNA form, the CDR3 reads TGTGCCATTTTCGGGACCGAAGTCTCTGGGGCCAACGTCCTGACTTTC. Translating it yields CAIFGTEVSGANVLTF.

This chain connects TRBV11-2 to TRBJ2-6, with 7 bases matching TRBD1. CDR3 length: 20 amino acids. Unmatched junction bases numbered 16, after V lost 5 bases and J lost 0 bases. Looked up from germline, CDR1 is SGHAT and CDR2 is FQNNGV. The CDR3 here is CASSPQGIGTVSSGANVLTF. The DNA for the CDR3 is TGTGCCAGCAGCCCCCAAGGGATAGGGACAGTCAGCTCTGGGGCCAACGTCCTGACTTTC.

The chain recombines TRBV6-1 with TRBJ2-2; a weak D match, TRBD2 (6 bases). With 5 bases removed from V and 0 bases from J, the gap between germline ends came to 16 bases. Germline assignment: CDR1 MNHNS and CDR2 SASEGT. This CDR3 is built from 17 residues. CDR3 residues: CASSRPLGGANTGELFF. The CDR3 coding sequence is TGTGCCAGCAGTCGACCCCTGGGGGGAGCGAACACCGGGGAGCTGTTTTTT.

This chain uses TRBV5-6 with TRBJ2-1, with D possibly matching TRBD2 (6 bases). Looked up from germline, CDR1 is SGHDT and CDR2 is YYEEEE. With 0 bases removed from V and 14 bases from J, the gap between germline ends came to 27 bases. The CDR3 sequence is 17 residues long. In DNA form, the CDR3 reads TGTGCCAGCAGCTTGGGGGTCTACGGGAGATACGGGGTCTTGGAGTTCTTC. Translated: CASSLGVYGRYGVLEFF.

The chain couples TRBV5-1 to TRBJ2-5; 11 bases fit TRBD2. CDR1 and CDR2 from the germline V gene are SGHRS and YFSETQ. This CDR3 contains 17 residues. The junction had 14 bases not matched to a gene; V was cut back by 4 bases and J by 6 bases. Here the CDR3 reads CASSPNLIAGGPQTQYF. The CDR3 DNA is TGCGCCAGCAGCCCGAACCTAATAGCGGGAGGGCCGCAGACCCAGTACTTC.